This T cell receptor beta chain derives from a study of T cells in localized non-small cell lung cancer. Germline V CDR1 and CDR2: LNHDA, SQIVND (reference sequence). This CDR3 comprises 14 residues. The V end was cut by 4 bases, the J end by 3 bases, with 10 bases between. The data were produced by immunoSEQ multiplex PCR, yet TCRdb's version contains in-frame clones alone and is incomplete. The profile shows 7,700 or so clones, about 91% of them singletons. This sequence originates from a male donor aged 60 or over with stage II lung adenocarcinoma. Material: peripheral blood mononuclear cells, obtained before any cancer treatment. This rearrangement joins TRBV19 to TRBJ2-1, with unresolved D. The CDR3 DNA sequence: TGTGCCAGTAGTACCATCCAGATCTACAATGAGCAGTTCTTC. Amino acids: CASSTIQIYNEQFF.